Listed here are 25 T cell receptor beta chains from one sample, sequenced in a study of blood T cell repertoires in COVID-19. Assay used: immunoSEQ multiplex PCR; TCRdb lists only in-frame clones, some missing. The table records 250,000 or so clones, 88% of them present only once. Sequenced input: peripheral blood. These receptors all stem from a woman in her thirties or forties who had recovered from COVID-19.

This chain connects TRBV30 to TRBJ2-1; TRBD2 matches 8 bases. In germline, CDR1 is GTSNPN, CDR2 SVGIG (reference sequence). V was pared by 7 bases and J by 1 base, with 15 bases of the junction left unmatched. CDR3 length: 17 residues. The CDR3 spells CASQAGVPMGSYNEQFF. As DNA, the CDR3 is TGTGCCTCCCAAGCGGGGGTCCCAATGGGGTCCTACAATGAGCAGTTCTTC.

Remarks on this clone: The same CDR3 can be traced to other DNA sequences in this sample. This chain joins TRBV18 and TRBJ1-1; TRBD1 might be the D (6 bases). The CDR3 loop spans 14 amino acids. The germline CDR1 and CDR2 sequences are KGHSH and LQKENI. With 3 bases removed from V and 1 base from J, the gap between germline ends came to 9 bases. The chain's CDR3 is CASSPGAGNTEAFF. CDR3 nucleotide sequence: TGTGCCAGCTCACCGGGGGCCGGGAACACTGAAGCTTTCTTT.

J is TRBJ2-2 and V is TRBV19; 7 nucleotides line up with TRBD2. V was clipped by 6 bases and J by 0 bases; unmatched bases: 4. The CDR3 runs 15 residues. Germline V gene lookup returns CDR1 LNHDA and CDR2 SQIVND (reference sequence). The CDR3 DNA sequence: TGTGCCAGTAGCGAGCGGGGTGCGAACACCGGGGAGCTGTTTTTT. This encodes CASSERGANTGELFF.

In DNA, the CDR3 is TGTGCCAGCAGTCCCCCAGGGTTTTCCGACAATGAGCAGTTCTTC. Its protein product is CASSPPGFSDNEQFF. The J gene is TRBJ2-1, the V gene TRBV7-2; weak D call: TRBD1 (5 bases). CDR3 length: 15 residues. V was clipped by 6 bases and J by 5 bases, with 17 bases between them. The germline V gene encodes CDR1 SGHTA and CDR2 FQGNSA. Drawing the rest from reference TRBV7-2 and TRBJ2-1, the complete variable domain is GAGVSQSPSNKVTEKGKDVELRCDPISGHTALYWYRQSLGQGLEFLIYFQGNSAPDKSGLPSDRFSAERTGGSVSTLTIQRTQQEDSAVYLCASSPPGFSDNEQFFGPGTRLTVL.

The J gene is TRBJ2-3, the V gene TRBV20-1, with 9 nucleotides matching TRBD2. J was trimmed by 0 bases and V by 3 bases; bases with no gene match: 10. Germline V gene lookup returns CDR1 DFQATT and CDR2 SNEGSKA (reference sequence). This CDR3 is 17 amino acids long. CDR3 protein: CSASRGGRARSTDTQYF. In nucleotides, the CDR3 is TGCAGTGCTAGTCGCGGCGGGAGGGCCCGGAGCACAGATACGCAGTATTTT.

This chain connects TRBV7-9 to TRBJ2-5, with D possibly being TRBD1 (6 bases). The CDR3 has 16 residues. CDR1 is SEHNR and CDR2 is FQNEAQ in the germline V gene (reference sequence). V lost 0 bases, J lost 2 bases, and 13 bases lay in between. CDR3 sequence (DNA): TGTGCCAGCAGCTTAGCCCGGGACACTAAACAAGAGACCCAGTACTTC. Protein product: CASSLARDTKQETQYF.

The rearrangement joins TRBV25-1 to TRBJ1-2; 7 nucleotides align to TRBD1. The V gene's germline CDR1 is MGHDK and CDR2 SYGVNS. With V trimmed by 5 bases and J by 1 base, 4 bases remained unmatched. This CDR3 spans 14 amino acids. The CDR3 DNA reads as TGTGCCAGCAGTACCACAGGGGTTAACTATGGCTACACCTTC. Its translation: CASSTTGVNYGYTF.

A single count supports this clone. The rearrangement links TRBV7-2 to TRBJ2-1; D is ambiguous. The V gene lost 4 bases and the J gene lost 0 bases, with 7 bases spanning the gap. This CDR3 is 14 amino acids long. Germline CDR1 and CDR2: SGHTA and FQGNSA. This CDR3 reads CASSSRSSYNEQFF. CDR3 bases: TGTGCCAGCAGCTCAAGGAGCTCCTACAATGAGCAGTTCTTC.

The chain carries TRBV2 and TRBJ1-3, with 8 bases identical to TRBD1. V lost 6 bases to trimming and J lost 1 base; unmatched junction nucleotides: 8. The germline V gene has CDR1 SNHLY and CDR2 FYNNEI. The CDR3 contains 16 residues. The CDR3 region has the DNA TGTGCCAGCAGCGACCGGAGACAGGGGTCTGGAAACACCATATATTTT. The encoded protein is CASSDRRQGSGNTIYF.

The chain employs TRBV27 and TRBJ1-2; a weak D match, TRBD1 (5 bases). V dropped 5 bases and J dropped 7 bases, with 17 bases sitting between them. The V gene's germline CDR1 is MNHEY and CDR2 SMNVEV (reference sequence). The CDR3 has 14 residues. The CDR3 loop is CASSPRRGEVGYTF. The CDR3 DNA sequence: TGTGCCAGCAGTCCCAGGAGGGGAGAGGTTGGCTACACCTTC.

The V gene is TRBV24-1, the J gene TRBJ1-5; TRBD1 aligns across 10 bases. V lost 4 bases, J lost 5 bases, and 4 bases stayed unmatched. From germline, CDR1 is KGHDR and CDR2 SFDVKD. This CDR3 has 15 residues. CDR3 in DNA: TGTGCCACCAGTGACCCCGGGACAGGGGATCAGCCCCAGCATTTT. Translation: CATSDPGTGDQPQHF.

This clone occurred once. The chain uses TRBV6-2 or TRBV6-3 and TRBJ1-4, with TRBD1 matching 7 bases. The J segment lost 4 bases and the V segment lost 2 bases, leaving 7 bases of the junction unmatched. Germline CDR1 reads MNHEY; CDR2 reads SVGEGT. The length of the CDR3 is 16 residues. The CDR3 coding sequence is TGTGCCAGCAGTTACGCGCCCGGGACAGTTAATGAAAAACTGTTTTTT. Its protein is CASSYAPGTVNEKLFF.

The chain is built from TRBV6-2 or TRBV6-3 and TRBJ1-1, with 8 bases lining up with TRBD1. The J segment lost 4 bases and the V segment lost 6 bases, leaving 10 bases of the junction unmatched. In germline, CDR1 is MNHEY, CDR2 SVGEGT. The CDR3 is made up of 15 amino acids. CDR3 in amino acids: CASSRDRGRSTEAFF. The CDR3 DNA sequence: TGTGCCAGCAGCCGAGACAGGGGTAGGAGCACTGAAGCTTTCTTT.

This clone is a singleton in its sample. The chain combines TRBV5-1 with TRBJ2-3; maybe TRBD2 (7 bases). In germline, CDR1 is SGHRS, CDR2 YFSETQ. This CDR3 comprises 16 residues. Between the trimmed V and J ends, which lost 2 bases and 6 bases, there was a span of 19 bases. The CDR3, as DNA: TGCGCCAGCAGCTTAGGGGGGGAGGCCTTCAGGGATACGCAGTATTTT. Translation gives CASSLGGEAFRDTQYF.

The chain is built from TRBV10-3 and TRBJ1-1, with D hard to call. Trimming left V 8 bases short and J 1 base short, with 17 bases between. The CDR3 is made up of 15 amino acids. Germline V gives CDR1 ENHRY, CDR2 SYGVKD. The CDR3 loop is CAIRPAGAENTEAFF. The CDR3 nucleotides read TGTGCCATCCGGCCTGCGGGCGCGGAGAACACTGAAGCTTTCTTT.

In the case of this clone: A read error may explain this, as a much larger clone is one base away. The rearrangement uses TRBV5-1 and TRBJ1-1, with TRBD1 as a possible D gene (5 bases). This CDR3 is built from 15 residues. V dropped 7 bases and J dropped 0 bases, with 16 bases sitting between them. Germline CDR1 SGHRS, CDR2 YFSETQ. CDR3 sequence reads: CASGRGGVVNTEAFF. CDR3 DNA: TGCGCCAGCGGAAGGGGAGGAGTGGTGAACACTGAAGCTTTCTTT.

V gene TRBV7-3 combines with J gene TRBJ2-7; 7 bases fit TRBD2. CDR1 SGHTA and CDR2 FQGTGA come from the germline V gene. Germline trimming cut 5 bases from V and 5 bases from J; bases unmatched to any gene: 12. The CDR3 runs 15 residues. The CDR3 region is CASSPSGGGGDEQYF. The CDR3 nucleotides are TGTGCCAGCAGCCCCTCGGGCGGCGGGGGAGACGAGCAGTACTTC. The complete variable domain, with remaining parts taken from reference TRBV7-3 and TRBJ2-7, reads GAGVSQTPSNKVTEKGKYVELRCDPISGHTALYWYRQSLGQGPEFLIYFQGTGAADDSGLPNDRFFAVRPEGSVSTLKIQRTERGDSAVYLCASSPSGGGGDEQYFGPGTRLTVT.

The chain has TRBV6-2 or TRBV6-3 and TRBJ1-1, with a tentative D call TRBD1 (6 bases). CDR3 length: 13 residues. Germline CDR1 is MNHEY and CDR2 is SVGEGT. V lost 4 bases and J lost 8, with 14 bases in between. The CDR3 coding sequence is TGTGCCAGCAGTTCCCCGAGGGGGACCGAAGCTTTCTTT. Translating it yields CASSSPRGTEAFF.

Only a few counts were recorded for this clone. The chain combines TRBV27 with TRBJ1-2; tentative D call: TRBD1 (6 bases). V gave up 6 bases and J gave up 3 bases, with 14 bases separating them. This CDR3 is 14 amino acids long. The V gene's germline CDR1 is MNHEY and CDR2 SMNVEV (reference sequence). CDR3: CASRIRGGHYGYTF. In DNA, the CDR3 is TGTGCCAGCAGGATCAGGGGTGGGCACTATGGCTACACCTTC.

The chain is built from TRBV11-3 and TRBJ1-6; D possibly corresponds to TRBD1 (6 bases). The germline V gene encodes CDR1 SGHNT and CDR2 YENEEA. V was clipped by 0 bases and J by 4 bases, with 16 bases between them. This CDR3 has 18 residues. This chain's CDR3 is CASSLDGTTGPYNSPLHF. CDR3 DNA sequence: TGTGCCAGCAGCTTAGATGGAACTACAGGGCCTTATAATTCACCCCTCCACTTT. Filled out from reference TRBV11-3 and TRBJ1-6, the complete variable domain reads EAGVVQSPRYKIIEKKQPVAFWCNPISGHNTLYWYLQNLGQGPELLIRYENEEAVDDSQLPKDRFSAERLKGVDSTLKIQPAELGDSAVYLCASSLDGTTGPYNSPLHFGNGTRLTVT.

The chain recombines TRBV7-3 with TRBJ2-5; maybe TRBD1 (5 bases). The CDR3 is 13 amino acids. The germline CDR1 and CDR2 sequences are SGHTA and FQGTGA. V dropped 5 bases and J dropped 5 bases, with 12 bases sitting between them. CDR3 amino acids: CASSTQGGETQYF. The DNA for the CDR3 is TGTGCCAGCAGCACTCAGGGTGGTGAGACCCAGTACTTC.

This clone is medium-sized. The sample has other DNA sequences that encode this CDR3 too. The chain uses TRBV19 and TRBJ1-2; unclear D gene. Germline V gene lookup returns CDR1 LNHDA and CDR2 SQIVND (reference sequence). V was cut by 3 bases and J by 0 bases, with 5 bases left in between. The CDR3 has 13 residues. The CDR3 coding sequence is TGTGCCAGTAGTATCGGGACTAACTATGGCTACACCTTC. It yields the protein CASSIGTNYGYTF.

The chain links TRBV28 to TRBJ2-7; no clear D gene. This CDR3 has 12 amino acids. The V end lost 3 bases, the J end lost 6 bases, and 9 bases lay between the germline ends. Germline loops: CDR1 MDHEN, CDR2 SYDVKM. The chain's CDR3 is CASSFSLSEQYF. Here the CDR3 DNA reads TGTGCCAGCAGTTTTAGCCTTTCCGAGCAGTACTTC.

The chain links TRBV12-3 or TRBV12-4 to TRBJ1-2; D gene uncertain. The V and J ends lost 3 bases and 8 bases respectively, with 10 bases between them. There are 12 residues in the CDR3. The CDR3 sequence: CASSLRPGGYTF. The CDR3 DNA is TGTGCCAGCAGTTTGAGGCCGGGGGGCTACACCTTC.

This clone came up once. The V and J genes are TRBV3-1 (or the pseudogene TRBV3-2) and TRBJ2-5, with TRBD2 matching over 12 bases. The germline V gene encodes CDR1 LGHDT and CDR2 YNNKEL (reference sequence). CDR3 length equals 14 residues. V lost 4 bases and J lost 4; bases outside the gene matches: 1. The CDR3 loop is CASSPSGRGETQYF. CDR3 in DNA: TGTGCCAGCAGCCCTAGCGGGAGGGGAGAGACCCAGTACTTC.